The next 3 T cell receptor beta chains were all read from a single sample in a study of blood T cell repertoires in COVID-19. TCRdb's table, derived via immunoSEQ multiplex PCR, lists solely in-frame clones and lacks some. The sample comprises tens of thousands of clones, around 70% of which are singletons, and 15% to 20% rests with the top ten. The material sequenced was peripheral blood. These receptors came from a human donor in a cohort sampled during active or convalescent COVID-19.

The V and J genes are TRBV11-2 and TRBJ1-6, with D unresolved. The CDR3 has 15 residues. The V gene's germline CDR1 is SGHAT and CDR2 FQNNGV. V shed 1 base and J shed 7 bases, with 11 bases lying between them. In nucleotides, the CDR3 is TGTGCCAGCAGCTTAGCCCCGGGGTACAATTCACCCCTCCACTTT. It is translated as CASSLAPGYNSPLHF.

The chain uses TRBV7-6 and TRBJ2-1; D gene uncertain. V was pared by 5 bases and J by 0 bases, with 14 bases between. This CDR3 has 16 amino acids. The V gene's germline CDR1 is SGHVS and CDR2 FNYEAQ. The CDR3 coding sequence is TGTGCCAGCAGCAGAAGACACACGAGCTCCTACAATGAGCAGTTCTTC. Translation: CASSRRHTSSYNEQFF.

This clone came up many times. The CDR3 loop reads CASSKGRAYSNQPQHF. The CDR3 DNA sequence: TGTGCCAGCAGCAAGGGCAGGGCTTATAGCAATCAGCCCCAGCATTTT. The chain joins TRBV5-6 to TRBJ1-5; TRBD1 is a possible D gene (5 bases). The CDR3 length is 16 residues. Germline V gives CDR1 SGHDT, CDR2 YYEEEE. Trimming left V 4 bases short and J 0 bases short, with 14 bases between.